Described below is a single T cell receptor beta chain sequence and its context. In its sample, this clonotype was seen many times. No cognate antigen has been identified for it. Per-base quality was not reported, and no clone a single base away is much larger than it. Ophthalmopathy patients had moderately to severely active disease, Clinical Activity Score of at least 3, NOSPECS grade of at least 4, and disease duration under 3 months. Patients with other autoimmune diseases, uncontrolled infections, pregnancy or lactation were excluded from the study. Clinical symptoms, serum thyroxine, TRAb, thyroid ultrasound and orbital computed tomography were used for diagnosis. Using Ficoll-Paque density gradient centrifugation, PBMCs were isolated from 10 ml of fresh peripheral blood. Total RNA was extracted using Trizol reagent, and RNA quality was checked on an Agilent 2100 Bioanalyzer. This specimen comes from a study of Graves' ophthalmopathy and Graves' hyperthyroidism (dated by TCRdb to about 2018). Background on the whole study: Peripheral blood was collected at initial diagnosis, before any treatment. For independent validation, a separate cohort was made up of 18 hyperthyroidism patients plus 17 patients who later progressed from hyperthyroidism to ophthalmopathy. The study used signatures of the TCR beta repertoire to tell Graves' ophthalmopathy apart from Graves' hyperthyroidism and to predict which patients would progress to ophthalmopathy. Once sampling was done, hyperthyroidism patients were given methimazole at a starting dose of 30 mg daily, while ophthalmopathy patients were given high-dose intravenous methylprednisolone. To explore V-J signatures distinguishing ophthalmopathy from hyperthyroidism, a discovery set of 100 patients (about 43 ophthalmopathy, over 55 stable hyperthyroidism) was enrolled. In total, 135 blood samples were TCR-sequenced: approximately 42 ophthalmopathy, some 75 hyperthyroidism and around 17 hyperthyroidism-to-ophthalmopathy patients. In a handful of hyperthyroidism patients, the T-cell repertoires found in thyroid tissue were compared with those found in blood. What the study reported, not specific to this receptor: Among expanded thyroid clonotypes with frequency above 0.001, most also showed up in blood, which suggests that blood repertoires may reflect the thyroid immune response. In validation, the model predicted ophthalmopathy progression with 70.59% sensitivity and approximately 75% specificity; 12 predicted patients were CT-confirmed with GO in a median of 6.5 months. Sample size was not predetermined statistically, and investigators were not blinded to group allocation. The 13-signature model separated ophthalmopathy from stable hyperthyroidism with roughly 90% sensitivity and less than 83% specificity in cross-validation, and 80%/75% in the test set.

TCR beta CDR3 regions were amplified from RNA transcripts for repertoire sequencing. A first-round RT-PCR used HTBI primers with the Qiagen OneStep RT-PCR kit, followed by a second-round multiplex PCR, size selection and purification. Libraries were sequenced paired-end with 100 bp reads on an Illumina HiSeq2000. The published analysis was carried out like this. Reads were processed with SOAPnuke, discarding reads with adapters, uncalled bases, mean Phred below 15, or no exact constant-primer or identifier match. High-quality paired reads were merged with COPE v1.2.5. Clonotypes were defined as unique nucleotide sequences and were aligned to IMGT TRB V, D and J references using MiTCR v1.1. The analysis was limited to V-J combinations with a frequency above 0.0001, which together covered over 98% of repertoires. For each V-J combination, a TCR clonal expansion and chaos score was defined as the ratio of F50 clonal expansion to chaos observed in the TCRdist matrix. Welch's t-statistics and random forest were used to reduce features to more than ten V-J combinations, which were fed into a naive Bayes classifier. Thyroid-blood repertoire similarity was quantified with the Morisita-Horn index. Starting from the raw public reads, TCRdb applied fastp trimming at Q25, assembled clones with MiXCR and retained in-frame beta chains. Every distinct CDR3 protein forms one entry, paired with its most common genes and DNA. TCRdb's processing, not the authors', yielded these V and J calls. In this sample the table shows 650,000 to 900,000 distinct CDR3 sequences, approximately 40% of which occur a single time. Roughly 46% of the sample belongs to the ten largest clones.

The CDR3 spans 15 residues, from the cysteine through the phenylalanine. Only the CDR3 part of the read is kept: 45 bases, read in frame from the first base. As encoded in the germline V gene (reference sequence), CDR1 is LNHNV while CDR2 is YYDKDF. V is pared back by 0 bases and J by 1 base, with 10 bases lying between the germline termini. Sample: peripheral blood. This TCR came from an adult man with Graves' ophthalmopathy. The V and J segments used are TRBV15 and TRBJ2-7, with a tentative D gene TRBD2 over 5 matching bases. The CDR3 reads CATSREGPGSYEQYF. The nucleotide sequence is TGTGCCACCAGCAGAGAGGGCCCGGGGTCCTACGAGCAGTACTTC.